These 30 T cell receptor beta chains came from one sample sequenced in a study of OX40 agonist ivuxolimab in advanced cancers. The method was immunoSEQ multiplex PCR; TCRdb's version includes in-frame clones alone and lacks a portion of them. The repertoire has about 33,000 clones, 60% to 85% of them found once; the top ten carry around 21%. The sample here was CD4+ or CD8+ T cells sorted from blood, taken in a trial of the OX40 agonist ivuxolimab. These receptors all come from an adult with an advanced solid tumor such as melanoma, head and neck, liver or kidney cancer.

The V and J genes are TRBV7-9 and TRBJ2-2; D is possibly TRBD1 (5 bases). Germline V gives CDR1 SEHNR, CDR2 FQNEAQ (reference sequence). CDR3 size: 14 residues. V lost 6 bases and J lost 0, with 8 bases in between. CDR3 nucleotides: TGTGCCAGCAGACAGGAAGCGAACACCGGGGAGCTGTTTTTT. Encoded protein: CASRQEANTGELFF.

The gene calls are TRBV18 and TRBJ2-7; D is possibly TRBD2 (6 bases). The germline CDR1 and CDR2 sequences are KGHSH and LQKENI. With 4 bases removed from V and 4 bases from J, the gap between germline ends came to 17 bases. The CDR3 spans 15 residues. This CDR3 reads CASSQTTEGLYEQYF. CDR3 bases: TGTGCCAGCTCACAGACGACGGAGGGGTTGTACGAGCAGTACTTC.

J is TRBJ2-7 and V is TRBV7-9; 10 bases map to TRBD2. The germline V gene encodes CDR1 SEHNR and CDR2 FQNEAQ (reference sequence). The trim removed 1 base at V and 7 bases at J, leaving 7 bases unmatched. The CDR3 length is 15 residues. Here the CDR3 DNA reads TGTGCCAGCAGCTTAGGCACTAGCGGGGACAGGGAGCAGTACTTC. This sequence encodes CASSLGTSGDREQYF.

This clone has just one count. V usage is TRBV27 and J usage is TRBJ2-7; 8 bases agree with TRBD2. Per germline, CDR1 MNHEY and CDR2 SMNVEV (reference sequence). This CDR3 region has 16 residues. V lost 3 bases to trimming and J lost 3 bases; unmatched junction nucleotides: 10. The CDR3, as DNA: TGTGCCAGCAGTTTTCCTCTCCGGGGACTAGTCTACGAGCAGTACTTC. Its protein product is CASSFPLRGLVYEQYF.

As DNA, the CDR3 is TGTGCCAGGGTTGGGGTGGACGAGCAGTACTTC. Protein product: CARVGVDEQYF. The gene calls are TRBV7-9 and TRBJ2-7; D gene ambiguous. Germline-derived CDR1 and CDR2 are SEHNR and FQNEAQ (reference sequence). This CDR3 has 11 amino acids. Trimming pared 9 bases from V and 5 bases from J, leaving 11 bases between.

This clone was found a few times. In DNA form, the CDR3 reads TGTGCCAGCAGTGCGACAGGGGGCGCTTATCAGCCCCAGCATTTT. This codes for CASSATGGAYQPQHF. The chain links TRBV2 to TRBJ1-5, with 10 bases identical to TRBD1. Germline V gene lookup returns CDR1 SNHLY and CDR2 FYNNEI. The CDR3 totals 15 residues. J lost 5 bases, V lost 4 bases, and 5 bases had no gene match.

This clone was seen only once. The chain couples TRBV5-1 to TRBJ2-2; D is perhaps TRBD1 (6 bases). The CDR3 is 15 residues long. V lost 1 base and J lost 2, with 9 bases in between. CDR1 is SGHRS, CDR2 YFSETQ, per germline. CDR3 sequence reads: CASSLQTGNTGELFF. CDR3 nucleotide sequence: TGCGCCAGCAGCTTGCAGACAGGAAACACCGGGGAGCTGTTTTTT.

This chain links TRBV20-1 with TRBJ1-2; 8 bases match TRBD1. The CDR3 sequence is 11 residues long. Losses at the gene ends were 8 bases for V and 7 bases for J; bases not matched to a gene: 6. Germline-derived CDR1 and CDR2 are DFQATT and SNEGSKA (reference sequence). CDR3 DNA: TGCAGTCAGGACAGGGATGGTGGCTACACCTTC. It encodes CSQDRDGGYTF.

In this sample, this clone turned up once. The J gene is TRBJ1-1, the V gene TRBV14; 7 bases fit TRBD1. The CDR3 consists of 11 residues. Germline-derived CDR1 and CDR2 are SGHDN and FVKESK. V lost 2 bases to trimming and J lost 10 bases; unmatched junction nucleotides: 1. The CDR3 loop is CASSQSGGAFF. CDR3 bases: TGTGCCAGCAGCCAATCAGGGGGAGCTTTCTTT.

The CDR3, as DNA: TGTGCCTGGAGAACGGGGAACACAGATACGCAGTATTTT. Amino acids: CAWRTGNTDTQYF. The J gene is TRBJ2-3, the V gene TRBV30; D perhaps matches TRBD2 (5 bases). The CDR3 consists of 13 residues. Germline V gene lookup returns CDR1 GTSNPN and CDR2 SVGIG (reference sequence). The ends were cut back, 3 bases at V and 2 bases at J, with 9 bases in the middle. The full variable domain, in which reference TRBV30 and TRBJ2-3 provide the parts outside the CDR3, is SQTIHQWPATLVQPVGSPLSLECTVEGTSNPNLYWYRQAAGRGLQLLFYSVGIGQISSEVPQNLSASRPQDRQFILSSKKLLLSDSGFYLCAWRTGNTDTQYFGPGTRLTVL.

The chain recombines TRBV7-9 with TRBJ2-1; a possible D gene is TRBD2 (6 bases). Trimming pared 1 base from V and 5 bases from J, leaving 12 bases between. CDR3 length: 15 residues. Germline loops: CDR1 SEHNR, CDR2 FQNEAQ (reference sequence). CDR3 in DNA: TGTGCCAGCAGCTTAGTTGGCGGGGTGAACAATGAGCAGTTCTTC. Its protein product is CASSLVGGVNNEQFF.

The chain has TRBV4-1 and TRBJ1-3; D ambiguous. The CDR3 has 16 residues. V lost 1 base, J lost 0 bases, and 10 bases lay in between. The V gene's germline CDR1 is MGHRA and CDR2 YSYEKL. The CDR3 region has the DNA TGCGCCAGCAGCCAAGTCCCCACCAGCTCTGGAAACACCATATATTTT. Residues: CASSQVPTSSGNTIYF.

The V gene is TRBV19, the J gene TRBJ2-6; no definite D call. The CDR3 is 18 residues long. Looked up from germline, CDR1 is LNHDA and CDR2 is SQIVND (reference sequence). Trimming cost V 2 bases and J 0 bases, with 14 bases left between them. The CDR3 coding sequence is TGTGCCAGTAGTATAATCGTGATGTTCAGCTCTGGGGCCAACGTCCTGACTTTC. Translated: CASSIIVMFSSGANVLTF.

The chain links TRBV7-2 to TRBJ2-3, with TRBD2 identical over 10 bases. CDR3 size: 15 residues. From germline, CDR1 is SGHTA and CDR2 FQGNSA. Trimming at V came to 2 bases and at J to 3 bases, leaving 2 bases not matched to a gene. CDR3: CASSLLAGGTDTQYF. DNA of the CDR3: TGTGCCAGCAGCTTATTAGCGGGGGGAACAGATACGCAGTATTTT.

The chain joins TRBV30 to TRBJ1-3; 9 nucleotides align to TRBD1. This CDR3 has 14 amino acids. Germline CDR1 GTSNPN, CDR2 SVGIG (reference sequence). V was pared by 5 bases and J by 0 bases, with 2 bases of the junction left unmatched. The CDR3 sequence is CAWEGQGSGNTIYF. Written as DNA, the CDR3 is TGTGCCTGGGAGGGACAGGGCTCTGGAAACACCATATATTTT.

This clone was seen only once. This rearrangement joins TRBV28 to TRBJ2-3, with no clear D. Germline V gene lookup returns CDR1 MDHEN and CDR2 SYDVKM. The V gene lost 7 bases and the J gene lost 0 bases, with 8 bases spanning the gap. The CDR3 has 13 residues. In DNA, the CDR3 is TGTGCCAGCACCTCTGGGAGCACAGATACGCAGTATTTT. It encodes CASTSGSTDTQYF. The full variable domain, rest sourced from reference TRBV28 and TRBJ2-3, is DVKVTQSSRYLVKRTGEKVFLECVQDMDHENMFWYRQDPGLGLRLIYFSYDVKMKEKGDIPEGYSVSREKKERFSLILESASTNQTSMYLCASTSGSTDTQYFGPGTRLTVL.

The J gene is TRBJ2-7, the V gene TRBV5-1, with 8 bases matching TRBD1. After removal of 3 bases from V and 6 bases from J, the junction contained 11 bases not matched to a gene. Germline V lookup: CDR1 SGHRS, CDR2 YFSETQ. The CDR3 has 15 amino acids. This CDR3 is CASSSNPHQGAEQYF. DNA of the CDR3: TGCGCCAGCAGCTCTAATCCTCATCAGGGGGCCGAGCAGTACTTC.

This chain joins TRBV10-3 and TRBJ2-3, with 7 bases matching TRBD2. The CDR3 extends over 17 amino acids. Germline CDR1 is ENHRY and CDR2 is SYGVKD. V was clipped by 3 bases and J by 3 bases; unmatched bases: 12. CDR3 sequence reads: CAISEVDPGLVTDTQYF. In DNA form, the CDR3 reads TGTGCCATCAGTGAAGTAGATCCCGGACTAGTGACAGATACGCAGTATTTT.

The count of this clone is one. The genes are TRBV30 and TRBJ2-3; D ambiguous. This CDR3 has 13 residues. Germline V gives CDR1 GTSNPN, CDR2 SVGIG (reference sequence). V lost 3 bases and J lost 1, with 8 bases in between. The CDR3 here is CAWSPGGTDTQYF. DNA of the CDR3: TGTGCCTGGAGCCCTGGGGGCACAGATACGCAGTATTTT.

This chain uses TRBV13 with TRBJ2-7; tentatively, D is TRBD1 (7 bases). The CDR3 has 13 residues. V was cut by 1 base and J by 7 bases, with 11 bases left in between. Germline V CDR1 and CDR2: PRHDT, FYEKMQ (reference sequence). CDR3 sequence reads: CASSLAQGGEQYF. The DNA of the CDR3 is TGTGCCAGCAGCTTAGCCCAGGGGGGAGAGCAGTACTTC.

The chain links TRBV7-9 to TRBJ2-5; D unclear. The CDR3 runs to 13 residues. Germline CDR1 reads SEHNR; CDR2 reads FQNEAQ (reference sequence). V lost 3 bases and J 4 bases, leaving 9 bases between the germline ends. The CDR3 nucleotides read TGTGCCAGCAGCTTGTCGGCTGTAGAGACCCAGTACTTC. Amino acid sequence: CASSLSAVETQYF.

The rearrangement joins TRBV28 to TRBJ1-1; D not certain. The germline V gene has CDR1 MDHEN and CDR2 SYDVKM. The V end was cut by 8 bases, the J end by 3 bases, with 13 bases between. The CDR3 sequence is 13 residues long. The CDR3 nucleotides are TGTGCCAGCGGTCCCCAGTCGTACACTGAAGCTTTCTTT. Its protein product is CASGPQSYTEAFF. The complete variable domain, with remaining parts taken from reference TRBV28 and TRBJ1-1, reads DVKVTQSSRYLVKRTGEKVFLECVQDMDHENMFWYRQDPGLGLRLIYFSYDVKMKEKGDIPEGYSVSREKKERFSLILESASTNQTSMYLCASGPQSYTEAFFGQGTRLTVV.

This rearrangement joins TRBV4-1 to TRBJ2-4; the D gene is possibly TRBD1 (6 bases). Trimming shortened V by 1 base and J by 5 bases, and 12 bases separated the two germline ends. Germline V CDR1 and CDR2: MGHRA, YSYEKL. The CDR3 totals 15 residues. The CDR3 sequence is CASSQVTGTQNIQYF. The CDR3 DNA reads as TGCGCCAGCAGCCAAGTGACAGGCACCCAAAACATTCAGTACTTC.

The J gene is TRBJ1-2, the V gene TRBV19; D is possibly TRBD1 (6 bases). Trimming removed 6 bases from V and 3 bases from J, with 17 bases in between. CDR3 length equals 15 residues. Germline CDR1 and CDR2: LNHDA and SQIVND (reference sequence). The CDR3 DNA sequence: TGTGCCAGTAGAACGACGGGGGCTTATTACTATGGCTACACCTTC. As protein: CASRTTGAYYYGYTF.

This chain joins TRBV28 and TRBJ1-3; 7 bases are shared with TRBD1. The CDR3 runs 15 residues. Looked up from germline, CDR1 is MDHEN and CDR2 is SYDVKM. J was trimmed by 0 bases and V by 10 bases; bases with no gene match: 9. The CDR3 loop is CATNTGASSGNTIYF. CDR3 sequence (DNA): TGTGCCACCAACACAGGGGCGAGCTCTGGAAACACCATATATTTT.

The rearrangement uses TRBV18 and TRBJ1-4; D not resolved. The CDR3 extends over 16 amino acids. Trimming took 3 bases from V and 7 from J, leaving 18 bases between them. Germline V gene sequence: CDR1 KGHSH, CDR2 LQKENI. DNA of the CDR3: TGTGCCAGCTCACCGGACGGTGCCGAGGTAGGTGAAAAACTGTTTTTT. Residues: CASSPDGAEVGEKLFF. The whole variable domain, remainder taken from reference TRBV18 and TRBJ1-4, is NAGVMQNPRHLVRRRGQEARLRCSPMKGHSHVYWYRQLPEEGLKFMVYLQKENIIDESGMPKERFSAEFPKEGPSILRIQQVVRGDSAAYFCASSPDGAEVGEKLFFGSGTQLSVL.

This rearrangement joins TRBV9 to TRBJ2-2; 10 bases are shared with TRBD2. CDR1 is SGDLS and CDR2 is YYNGEE in the germline V gene. After removal of 0 bases from V and 4 bases from J, the junction contained 6 bases not matched to a gene. This CDR3 contains 17 residues. CDR3 sequence (DNA): TGTGCCAGCAGCGTAGACGTTTGGACTAGCGGCACCGGGGAGCTGTTTTTT. As protein: CASSVDVWTSGTGELFF.

There are a few counts of this clone. The CDR3 region has the DNA TGTGCCATCAGTGAGTCGAATAAGGCCGGCTACACCTTC. Translation: CAISESNKAGYTF. The chain has TRBV10-3 and TRBJ1-2, with D hard to call. Germline-derived CDR1 and CDR2 are ENHRY and SYGVKD. V was clipped by 0 bases and J by 8 bases, with 10 bases between them. This CDR3 comprises 13 residues.

The chain links TRBV11-2 to TRBJ1-1, with D unresolved. The CDR3 is made up of 15 amino acids. V dropped 4 bases and J dropped 0 bases, with 12 bases sitting between them. Germline V gene lookup returns CDR1 SGHAT and CDR2 FQNNGV. For the CDR3, the DNA is TGTGCCAGCAGCTATAGGCGGGGAGTGAACACTGAAGCTTTCTTT. Protein sequence: CASSYRRGVNTEAFF.

The chain carries TRBV10-3 and TRBJ1-3; TRBD1 matches 8 bases. From germline, CDR1 is ENHRY and CDR2 SYGVKD. With V trimmed by 5 bases and J by 0 bases, 3 bases remained unmatched. The CDR3 runs to 15 residues. CDR3 sequence: CAISRQGTSGNTIYF. In DNA, the CDR3 is TGTGCCATCAGTCGACAGGGGACCTCTGGAAACACCATATATTTT.